The clone carrying this TCR beta chain turned up a few times. Its antigen is as yet unknown. The sample originates from a study of cytomegalovirus exposure and HLA in healthy donors. Overall study context: Among fewer than 500 genotyped donors, about 83% fell in the Caucasian-associated ancestry cluster.

The V end lost 4 bases, the J end lost 7 bases, and 17 bases lay between the germline ends. Germline V gene data show CDR1 as SGHRS and CDR2 as YFSETQ. This CDR3 contains 14 residues. Study outcomes and limitations: It was taken for granted in presence/absence analyses that sequencing depth across donors was roughly uniform. Across HLA loci, a later analysis found differing TCR association rates, with DRB1 most and HLA-C fewest. In a later analysis, TCR beta V- and J-gene trimming was associated with a missense DCLRE1C variant.

The PCR ran on 60 Vbeta and 13 Jbeta primers. Sequenced by immunoSEQ multiplex PCR; TCRdb stores in-frame clones only, minus some. The table lists 100,000 to 150,000 clones, less than 20% of them singletons. The sample taken for sequencing was PBMCs. The sequence derives from a woman aged 18 to 35 in good health and CMV-seronegative. The rearrangement joins TRBV5-1 to TRBJ1-2; weak D call: TRBD1 (5 bases). CDR3 region: CASSVPGFSAGYTF. CDR3 bases: TGCGCCAGCAGCGTACCAGGGTTCTCCGCTGGCTACACCTTC.